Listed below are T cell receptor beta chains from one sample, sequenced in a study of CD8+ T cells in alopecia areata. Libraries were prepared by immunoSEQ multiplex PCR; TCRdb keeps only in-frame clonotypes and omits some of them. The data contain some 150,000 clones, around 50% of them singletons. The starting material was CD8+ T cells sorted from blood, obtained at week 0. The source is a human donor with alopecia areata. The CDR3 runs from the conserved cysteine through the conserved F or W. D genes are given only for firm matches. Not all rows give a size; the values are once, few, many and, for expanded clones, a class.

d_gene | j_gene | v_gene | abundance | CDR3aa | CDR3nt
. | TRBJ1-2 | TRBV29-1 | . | CSVVGGYGYTF | TGCAGCGTTGTGGGAGGGTATGGCTACACCTTC
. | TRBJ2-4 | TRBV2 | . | CASTDRSLAKNIQYF | TGTGCCAGCACGGACAGATCACTAGCCAAAAACATTCAGTACTTC
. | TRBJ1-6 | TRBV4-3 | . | CASSPARNSPLHF | TGCGCCAGCAGCCCAGCTCGGAATTCACCCCTCCACTTT
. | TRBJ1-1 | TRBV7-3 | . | CASSLDKNTEAFF | TGTGCCAGCAGCTTGGACAAGAACACTGAAGCTTTCTTT
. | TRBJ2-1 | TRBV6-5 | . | CASSYGGYNEQFF | TGTGCCAGCAGTTACGGGGGCTACAATGAGCAGTTCTTC
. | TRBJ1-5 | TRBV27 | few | CASSLSRNQPQHF | TGTGCCAGCAGTTTATCCCGAAATCAGCCCCAGCATTTT
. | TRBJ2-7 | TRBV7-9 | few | CASEGGGREQYF | TGTGCCAGCGAGGGGGGAGGTAGGGAGCAGTACTTC
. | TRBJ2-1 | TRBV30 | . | CAWNVEVPYNEQFF | TGTGCCTGGAACGTGGAGGTACCCTACAATGAGCAGTTCTTC
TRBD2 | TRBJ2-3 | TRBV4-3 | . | CASSQDLSGGADTQYF | TGCGCCAGCAGCCAAGATCTTAGCGGGGGGGCGGATACGCAGTATTTT
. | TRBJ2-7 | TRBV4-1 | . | CASSQEPYEQYF | TGCGCCAGCAGCCAAGAACCCTACGAGCAGTACTTC
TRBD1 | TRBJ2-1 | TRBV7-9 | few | CASSLEQGSEQFF | TGTGCCAGCAGCTTAGAACAGGGGAGTGAGCAGTTCTTC
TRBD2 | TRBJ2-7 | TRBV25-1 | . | CASSESGGEQYF | TGTGCCAGCAGTGAATCGGGAGGAGAGCAGTACTTC